This T cell receptor beta chain came from a study of blood T cell repertoires in COVID-19. The J segment lost 5 bases and the V segment lost 3 bases, leaving 4 bases of the junction unmatched. The CDR3 sequence is 14 residues long. Germline CDR1 MNHEY, CDR2 SVGAGI. The table came from immunoSEQ multiplex PCR; TCRdb's copy has only in-frame clones and leaves some out. Of 300,000 to 450,000 clones in the sample, 75% to 90% were seen once. This clonotype was sampled from a man aged 18-30 years who had recovered from COVID-19. The sequenced sample consisted of PBMCs or T cells enriched from blood (not recorded which). This chain connects TRBV6-5 to TRBJ2-1, with TRBD2 matching over 7 bases. The chain's CDR3 is CASSYSGRNNEQFF. CDR3 nucleotide sequence: TGTGCCAGCAGTTATTCCGGGAGGAACAATGAGCAGTTCTTC.